The rows below give T cell receptor beta chains drawn from one sample of a study of blood T cell repertoires in COVID-19. Generated by immunoSEQ multiplex PCR, the TCRdb table keeps only in-frame clones and is missing some. In the table there are about 68,000 clones, less than 95% of which are singletons. Input material: peripheral blood. Every receptor here comes from a woman aged 55-69 years with active COVID-19. Both conserved end residues are part of each CDR3. The D gene is left open where the match is weak. A clone size is listed for some rows: how often the clone was seen (once, few, many), or a class if it is expanded.

>TRBV5-5|NA|NA|TRBJ1-3
TGTGCCAGCAGCCCCGAGCCCCACTCTGGAAACACCATATATTTT
CASSPEPHSGNTIYF
>TRBV18|NA|TRBD1|TRBJ2-3
TGTGCCAGCTCACCATCGGACAGGTACACAGATACGCAGTATTTT
CASSPSDRYTDTQYF
>TRBV19|once|TRBD1|TRBJ2-7
TGTGCCAGTAGTCCACCGGGACAGCCCTACGAGCAGTACTTC
CASSPPGQPYEQYF
>TRBV7-9|NA|NA|TRBJ1-1
TGTGCCAGCAGCTTAGTGAGGAATATTGAAGCTTTCTTT
CASSLVRNIEAFF
>TRBV10-3|NA|TRBD2|TRBJ2-7
TGTGCCATCAGTGTGACCGGGAGGGCCAACCACGAGCAGTACTTC
CAISVTGRANHEQYF
>TRBV18|NA|NA|TRBJ2-2
TGTGCCAGCTCACCAATTGCCCTTAGCGGTTCGAACACCGGGGAGCTGTTTTTT
CASSPIALSGSNTGELFF
>TRBV7-2|NA|NA|TRBJ1-3
TGTGCCAGCAGTTCGTACTCTGGAAACACCATATATTTT
CASSSYSGNTIYF
>TRBV28|NA|NA|TRBJ1-5
TGTGCCAGCGATACAGGGAATCAGCCCCAGCATTTT
CASDTGNQPQHF
>TRBV5-6|NA|NA|TRBJ2-7
TGTGCCAGCAGCTTGGTGGACAGCAACTACGAGCAGTACTTC
CASSLVDSNYEQYF
>TRBV7-9|once|NA|TRBJ1-1
TGTGCCAGAGCACAGAGAGGACAATCGTATCCGAACACTGAAGCTTTCTTT
CARAQRGQSYPNTEAFF
>TRBV5-1|NA|NA|TRBJ1-1
TGCGCCAGCAGCCCGTCCCCGGGGTTGAGCACTGAAGCTTTCTTT
CASSPSPGLSTEAFF
>TRBV3-1/TRBV3-2|few|TRBD1|TRBJ1-6
TGTGCCAGCAGCCCGACAGGGGCAGGAAATTCACCCCTCCACTTT
CASSPTGAGNSPLHF
>TRBV19|NA|NA|TRBJ2-7
TGTGCCAGTAGTAAAGTCCCTCAGGCTTTCTACGAGCAGTACTTC
CASSKVPQAFYEQYF
>TRBV7-2|NA|NA|TRBJ2-7
TGTGCCAGCAGCTTAGTGTGGGACTCTTACGAGCAGTACTTC
CASSLVWDSYEQYF
>TRBV2|NA|TRBD2|TRBJ2-1
TGTGCCAGCAGCCCTAGACTAGCGGGCTACAATGAGCAGTTCTTC
CASSPRLAGYNEQFF
>TRBV27|NA|TRBD2|TRBJ2-5
TGTGCCAGCAGAAGTCAATTAGCGGGAGAGGAGAGGGAGACCCAGTACTTC
CASRSQLAGEERETQYF
>TRBV9|once|NA|TRBJ1-2
TGTGCCAGCAGCGTAGGGGGGGGCTATGGCTACACCTTC
CASSVGGGYGYTF
>TRBV2|NA|TRBD2|TRBJ2-1
TGTGCCAGCAGTGAACTGGCGGGAGGATACAATGAGCAGTTCTTC
CASSELAGGYNEQFF
>TRBV12-3/TRBV12-4|NA|TRBD2|TRBJ2-1
TGTGCCAGCAGTCTAGCGGGAGGCGCTGAGCAGTTCTTC
CASSLAGGAEQFF
>TRBV28|NA|NA|TRBJ2-2
TGTGCCAGCAGTTTAGGTACAGGGACCCACACCGGGGAGCTGTTTTTT
CASSLGTGTHTGELFF
>TRBV30|NA|TRBD1|TRBJ1-2
TGTGCCTGGAACAGGGGGCTTGGTGGCTACACCTTC
CAWNRGLGGYTF
>TRBV2|NA|NA|TRBJ2-3
TGTGCCAGCGGAGCAGCGGCCTACACAGATACGCAGTATTTT
CASGAAAYTDTQYF
>TRBV14|NA|NA|TRBJ1-1
TGTGCCAGCAGCCAAGAATTTCGGGAAAGTGAAGCTTTCTTT
CASSQEFRESEAFF
>TRBV5-1|NA|TRBD2|TRBJ2-1
TGCGCCAGCAGCTTACTAGCGGGAGGGCAGGGTGAGCAGTTCTTC
CASSLLAGGQGEQFF
>TRBV27|NA|TRBD2|TRBJ2-1
TGTGCCAGCAGTTTCCTGACTAGCGGCAATGAGCAGTTCTTC
CASSFLTSGNEQFF
>TRBV9|NA|TRBD2|TRBJ2-3
TGTGCCAGCGCCGTCCGTAGCGGGATCACAGATACGCAGTATTTT
CASAVRSGITDTQYF
>TRBV7-6|NA|TRBD1|TRBJ2-7
TGTGCCAGCAGCCCAGGGACAGGGGGACTAGTCCTCTACGAGCAGTACTTC
CASSPGTGGLVLYEQYF
>TRBV5-6|once|NA|TRBJ1-1
TGTGCCAGCAGCCGAGCGGGGGCAGGGGCTTTCTTT
CASSRAGAGAFF
>TRBV19|NA|NA|TRBJ1-2
TGTGCCAGTAGTGATAGACAGGCGTATGGCTACACCTTC
CASSDRQAYGYTF
>TRBV18|NA|NA|TRBJ1-1
TGTGCCAGCTCAGGGGGCCTGAACACTGAAGCTTTCTTT
CASSGGLNTEAFF
>TRBV28|NA|TRBD2|TRBJ2-7
TGTGCCAGCAGTTTTCAGCGGGACTACGAGCAGTACTTC
CASSFQRDYEQYF
>TRBV27|NA|NA|TRBJ2-7
TGTGCCAGCAGCTGGGCAGGCGCCTACGAGCAGTACTTC
CASSWAGAYEQYF
>TRBV28|NA|TRBD2|TRBJ2-3
TGTGCCGGTGCGGGGGGAGATACGCAGTATTTT
CAGAGGDTQYF
>TRBV11-2|NA|NA|TRBJ1-1
TGTGCCAGCAGCTCCAATAGGCGGGACACTGAAGCTTTCTTT
CASSSNRRDTEAFF
>TRBV7-2|once|NA|TRBJ2-3
TGTGCCAGCAGCTTGACGGGAGTTGGCACAGATACGCAGTATTTT
CASSLTGVGTDTQYF
>TRBV5-1|NA|TRBD1|TRBJ2-5
TGCGCCAGCAGCTCACCGGGACAGGGGGCGTGGAGGGATCAAGAGACCCAGTACTTC
CASSSPGQGAWRDQETQYF
>TRBV5-1|NA|NA|TRBJ2-2
TGCGCCAGCCTGAAGACAGGATCGTCCGGGGAGCTGTTTTTT
CASLKTGSSGELFF
>TRBV28|NA|TRBD1|TRBJ2-7
TGTGCCAGCAGTCTAGCCGGGACAGGGGGGCCCTACGAGCAGTACTTC
CASSLAGTGGPYEQYF
>TRBV4-1|NA|NA|TRBJ1-4
TGCGCCAGCAGCCCCCCAAGGTCAGGTTTAGAAAAACTGTTTTTT
CASSPPRSGLEKLFF
>TRBV27|NA|NA|TRBJ1-2
TGTGCCAGCAGTCCCCGGGACATATCGAACTATGGCTACACCTTC
CASSPRDISNYGYTF